Detailed here is one T cell receptor (beta chain). This sample is part of a study of blood T cell repertoires in COVID-19. Study-wide background: Samples of COVID-19 (acute and convalescent) were obtained from the United States, Italy and Spain. The analysed material was cDNA or gDNA that came from T cells, B-cell-depleted T cells, or PBMCs.

The V gene lost 4 bases and the J gene lost 7 bases, with 18 bases spanning the gap. The CDR3 loop spans 15 amino acids. The germline CDR1 and CDR2 sequences are SGDLS and YYNGEE. The authors' processing: Amplification of reference gene primers provided the estimated nucleated cell counts. TCRdb's copy holds only in-frame clones and misses some; the assay was immunoSEQ multiplex PCR. V, J and clone size are those of that table, while D and trimming were read from the DNA. The profile shows 20,000 or so clones, approximately 88% of them singletons. The V gene is TRBV9, the J gene TRBJ1-5; D is perhaps TRBD1 (6 bases). The sequenced material came from peripheral blood. The sequence derives from a human donor in a cohort sampled during active COVID-19. CDR3 bases: TGTGCCAGCAGCCCGACAGGTAGTGAAAGGCAGCCCCAGCATTTT. Its translation: CASSPTGSERQPQHF.